A single sample gave rise to the 21 T cell receptor beta chains below, sequenced in a study of blood T cell repertoires in COVID-19. Generated by immunoSEQ multiplex PCR, the TCRdb table keeps only in-frame clones and is missing some. The sample has hundreds of thousands of clones; roughly 90% are singletons. The sample was PBMCs or T cells enriched from blood (not recorded which). Receptor source: a woman in her forties or fifties who had recovered from COVID-19.

The rearrangement joins TRBV6-2 or TRBV6-3 to TRBJ1-5; possible D gene TRBD1, 5 bases. The germline CDR1 and CDR2 sequences are MNHEY and SVGEGT. The CDR3 loop spans 15 amino acids. Trimming shortened V by 2 bases and J by 2 bases, and 10 bases separated the two germline ends. The CDR3 nucleotides read TGTGCCAGCAGTTACCAGGGTTCGGGCAATCAGCCCCAGCATTTT. It yields the protein CASSYQGSGNQPQHF.

The chain links TRBV18 to TRBJ2-2; D is perhaps TRBD1 (6 bases). This CDR3 spans 15 amino acids. Trimming shortened V by 2 bases and J by 6 bases, and 13 bases separated the two germline ends. Per the germline V gene, CDR1 is KGHSH and CDR2 is LQKENI. CDR3 DNA: TGTGCCAGCTCACCATCTACAGGGCAATCCGGGGAGCTGTTTTTT. Amino acids: CASSPSTGQSGELFF.

V gene TRBV27 combines with J gene TRBJ2-5; TRBD2 matches at 9 bases. The germline gives CDR1 MNHEY, CDR2 SMNVEV (reference sequence). The CDR3 spans 16 residues. Trimming removed 10 bases from V and 2 bases from J; junction bases left unmatched: 14. CDR3 sequence: CATLPRGGFLQETQYF. CDR3 nucleotide sequence: TGTGCCACCCTCCCGCGGGGGGGCTTTCTGCAAGAGACCCAGTACTTC.

V gene TRBV6-5 combines with J gene TRBJ1-5; tentatively, D is TRBD1 (5 bases). V shed 6 bases and J shed 10 bases, with 19 bases lying between them. This CDR3 has 14 residues. The germline V gene has CDR1 MNHEY and CDR2 SVGAGI. CDR3 region: CASRADSAQGPQHF. Written as DNA, the CDR3 is TGTGCCAGCAGGGCAGACAGCGCTCAAGGTCCCCAGCATTTT.

The chain employs TRBV11-2 and TRBJ2-7; D is possibly TRBD1 (5 bases). The V gene lost 1 base and the J gene lost 0 bases, with 10 bases spanning the gap. The CDR3 covers 15 residues. Germline values: CDR1 SGHAT, CDR2 FQNNGV. CDR3 bases: TGTGCCAGCAGCTTAGTCAGGGTCAGCTCCTACGAGCAGTACTTC. It codes for CASSLVRVSSYEQYF.

The chain carries TRBV7-9 and TRBJ2-7, with 7 bases that match TRBD1. The CDR3 sequence is 15 residues long. Germline V gene lookup returns CDR1 SEHNR and CDR2 FQNEAQ (reference sequence). V dropped 1 base and J dropped 2; count of bases not matched to a gene: 5. The CDR3 loop reads CASSLGDRNPYEQYF. The CDR3 region has the DNA TGTGCCAGCAGCTTAGGGGACAGAAATCCCTACGAGCAGTACTTC.

V is TRBV24-1 and J is TRBJ2-2; D gene uncertain. The V end lost 6 bases, the J end lost 6 bases, and 10 bases lay between the germline ends. Germline V gene data show CDR1 as KGHDR and CDR2 as SFDVKD. The CDR3 sequence is 13 residues long. The chain's CDR3 is CATSLSFAGELFF. CDR3 nucleotides: TGTGCCACCAGTCTCTCGTTTGCCGGGGAGCTGTTTTTT.

This chain connects TRBV5-5 to TRBJ1-5; D is unresolved. V lost 1 base, J lost 4 bases, and 6 bases lay in between. The CDR3 covers 13 residues. Per the germline V gene, CDR1 is SGHKS and CDR2 is YYEKEE (reference sequence). In DNA form, the CDR3 reads TGTGCCAGCAGCTTGTTCCCAAATCAGCCCCAGCATTTT. Protein sequence: CASSLFPNQPQHF.

The chain is built from TRBV2 and TRBJ1-5; perhaps TRBD1 as D (6 bases). The CDR3 has 15 residues. Deletions cut 4 bases from V and 5 bases from J, with 15 bases between. The germline V gene encodes CDR1 SNHLY and CDR2 FYNNEI. The CDR3 here is CASSAQGGGYQPQHF. The CDR3 DNA is TGTGCCAGCAGTGCACAGGGCGGAGGTTATCAGCCCCAGCATTTT.

The chain is built from TRBV2 and TRBJ2-1; tentative D call: TRBD1 (5 bases). CDR1 is SNHLY, CDR2 FYNNEI, per germline. V gave up 0 bases and J gave up 5 bases, with 11 bases separating them. This CDR3 comprises 15 residues. As DNA, the CDR3 is TGTGCCAGCAGTGAAGCCAGTAAGGGGAACAATGAGCAGTTCTTC. This encodes CASSEASKGNNEQFF.

This chain links TRBV24-1 with TRBJ2-7, with 9 bases lining up with TRBD1. Germline CDR1 and CDR2: KGHDR and SFDVKD. CDR3 length equals 15 residues. Trimming at V came to 1 base and at J to 2 bases, leaving 2 bases not matched to a gene. The CDR3 protein is CATSDFRQGAYEQYF. The CDR3 DNA reads TGTGCCACCAGTGATTTTAGACAGGGGGCCTACGAGCAGTACTTC.

This chain links TRBV28 with TRBJ1-2; D is uncertain. Deletions cut 3 bases from V and 4 bases from J, with 9 bases between. The CDR3 covers 13 residues. Germline V gene data show CDR1 as MDHEN and CDR2 as SYDVKM. The CDR3 nucleotides are TGTGCCAGCAGTTTTAACGGGATCTATGGCTACACCTTC. This translates into CASSFNGIYGYTF.

The chain links TRBV21-1 to TRBJ1-2; the table assigns TRBD1, which was not confirmed against the DNA. TRBV21-1 represents a pseudogene. CDR3 length equals 13 residues. The CDR3 is CARTKGSSYGYTF. CDR3 nucleotide sequence: TGTGCCAGGACCAAGGGGTCCTCGTATGGCTACACCTTC.

A few counts support this clone. The V and J genes are TRBV7-9 and TRBJ2-1; no definite D call. This CDR3 comprises 12 residues. V dropped 3 bases and J dropped 4 bases, with 4 bases sitting between them. Germline V gene data show CDR1 as SEHNR and CDR2 as FQNEAQ (reference sequence). CDR3 in DNA: TGTGCCAGCAGCTTCGGGTACAATGAGCAGTTCTTC. Its protein product is CASSFGYNEQFF.

The genes are TRBV18 and TRBJ2-7; a weak D match, TRBD1 (6 bases). The V end was cut by 3 bases, the J end by 5 bases, with 20 bases between. The CDR3 runs to 16 residues. Germline V gene sequence: CDR1 KGHSH, CDR2 LQKENI. The CDR3 DNA sequence: TGTGCCAGCTCACCTCAAGGGGGTTGGGGCTCTGACGAGCAGTACTTC. Translation: CASSPQGGWGSDEQYF.

This clone was found many times. The chain joins TRBV27 to TRBJ1-6; D might be TRBD1 (6 bases). CDR1 MNHEY and CDR2 SMNVEV come from the germline V gene (reference sequence). The V end was cut by 7 bases, the J end by 17 bases, with 18 bases between. The CDR3 spans 12 residues. CDR3 protein: CASTSPSGEVHF. Here the CDR3 DNA reads TGTGCCAGCACCTCACCCTCAGGGGAAGTCCACTTT.

The V gene is TRBV7-8, the J gene TRBJ2-7, with 8 bases fitting TRBD2. V lost 5 bases, J lost 5 bases, and 8 bases stayed unmatched. Germline V gene data show CDR1 as SGHVS and CDR2 as FQNEAQ. This CDR3 is 14 amino acids long. DNA of the CDR3: TGTGCCAGCAGCCCCTGGACTAGCTCTGACGAGCAGTACTTC. Protein: CASSPWTSSDEQYF.

This CDR3 reads CASSLAGGRSYEQYF. The CDR3 nucleotides read TGTGCCAGCAGCCTAGCGGGAGGGCGGTCCTACGAGCAGTACTTC. The chain uses TRBV11-2 and TRBJ2-7; TRBD2 matches 12 bases. CDR1 and CDR2 (germline): SGHAT, FQNNGV. V gave up 5 bases and J gave up 1 base; unmatched junction bases: 3. This CDR3 spans 15 amino acids. The entire variable domain, with the rest obtained from reference TRBV11-2 and TRBJ2-7, is as follows: EAGVAQSPRYKIIEKRQSVAFWCNPISGHATLYWYQQILGQGPKLLIQFQNNGVVDDSQLPKDRFSAERLKGVDSTLKIQPAKLEDSAVYLCASSLAGGRSYEQYFGPGTRLTVT.

This clone was seen only a few times. The chain links TRBV29-1 to TRBJ1-1, with D possibly matching TRBD1 (5 bases). The length of the CDR3 is 10 residues. Per germline, CDR1 SQVTM and CDR2 ANQGSEA. The germline V and J ends were trimmed by 5 bases and 7 bases, with 8 bases remaining between them. CDR3 in DNA: TGCAGCGTTCGAACAGGTGAAGCTTTCTTT. Its translation: CSVRTGEAFF.

The gene calls are TRBV20-1 and TRBJ2-3; D gene uncertain. CDR3 size: 11 residues. In germline, CDR1 is DFQATT, CDR2 SNEGSKA (reference sequence). Trimming cost V 6 bases and J 1 base, with 5 bases left between them. CDR3 DNA sequence: TGCAGTGCGGGCCGCACAGATACGCAGTATTTT. Encoded protein: CSAGRTDTQYF.

The V call is TRBV28, the J call TRBJ1-2, with D perhaps matching TRBD1 (5 bases). Germline loops: CDR1 MDHEN, CDR2 SYDVKM. The germline V and J ends were trimmed by 7 bases and 4 bases, with 16 bases remaining between them. CDR3 length equals 14 residues. The CDR3 region has the DNA TGTGCCAGCAACTCGAATGGCAGGGCCTATGGCTACACCTTC. It codes for CASNSNGRAYGYTF.